This entry is about one TCR beta chain. MiXCR, run by TCRdb on the RT-PCR reads, gives a single entry per CDR3 protein. The data hold hundreds of thousands of distinct CDR3 sequences, with around 14% observed a single time. The CDR3 consists of 15 residues. J was trimmed by 3 bases and V by 5 bases; bases with no gene match: 7. This receptor was identified in a female donor in good health, serving as a healthy control. The chain uses TRBV12-3 or TRBV12-4 and TRBJ2-7; 10 nucleotides match TRBD1. Material for sequencing was memory CD4+ T cells from blood. The CDR3: CASSVTGTGVYEQYF. The CDR3 coding sequence is TGTGCCAGCAGTGTTACCGGGACAGGGGTCTACGAGCAGTACTTC.